These T cell receptor beta chains were read from a single sample in a study of blood T cell repertoires in COVID-19. TCRdb's table, derived via immunoSEQ multiplex PCR, lists solely in-frame clones and lacks some. Here the sample spans 150,000 to 200,000 clones, about 88% being singletons. Input material: peripheral blood. These receptors all stem from a woman between 45 and 60 years old with COVID-19, enrolled during active disease. The CDR3 runs from the conserved cysteine through the conserved F or W. Fields, in order: V gene, clone size, CDR3 protein. Rows may omit the clone size; those that give it use once, few, many or a size class.

TRBV5-8 NA CASSWKRQGKSTDTQYF
TRBV24-1 NA CATYNRYSYNSPLHF
TRBV7-6 NA CASSLYPPGGPGDEQFF
TRBV27 once CASSYEGGNQPQHF
TRBV30 NA CAWSVNTAYEQYF
TRBV28 NA CASSLELSGYTF
TRBV7-9 few CASSPYGVSGNQPQHF
TRBV27 NA CASSLGQGATYEQYF
TRBV5-1 NA CASSGGQGGASTDTQYF
TRBV6-1 NA CASSEVDFGQGADTQYF
TRBV10-3 NA CAISGQGAAYEQYF
TRBV6-2/TRBV6-3 once CASSTSGSYEQYF
TRBV4-1 NA CASSQEINLAGGLYQPQHF
TRBV6-5 NA CASSSLPNTEAFF
TRBV2 NA CASSDRGLGSEKLFF
TRBV30 NA CAWSVFLSTGGDREQFF
TRBV12-3/TRBV12-4 NA CASTPDTGELFF
TRBV24-1 NA CATSAGTGLSSYNEQFF
TRBV4-2 NA CASRQASNQPQHF
TRBV6-2/TRBV6-3 NA CASSYGEQPQHF
TRBV20-1 NA CSASLMGRHYNEQFF
TRBV4-1 NA CASSQDSGLAGKNIQYF
TRBV4-3 NA CASSRQGAGDTQYF
TRBV10-3 NA CAISAREMNTEAFF
TRBV28 NA CASSLPAGSKGYTF
TRBV28 NA CASRPGDRERYGYTF
TRBV4-1 NA CASSQVLGDIRTDTQYF
TRBV3-1/TRBV3-2 NA CASSPSDRVSHGYTF
TRBV5-1 NA CASSGDRAGSRGNTIYF
TRBV2 NA CASRTSTAGYTF
TRBV27 NA CASRDKFDRGQETQYF
TRBV10-3 NA CAISEQGTGKDEQFF
TRBV6-1 NA CASSEVQGAHKQYF
TRBV5-1 NA CASSQVAGGLETQYF
TRBV9 NA CASSVRDVGGYSYNEQFF
TRBV10-1 NA CASGGKQTGGNTEAFF
TRBV7-3 NA CASSSTGGTTEAFF
TRBV4-2 once CASSPTVNTGELFF
TRBV10-3 NA CAISEGRSGEKLFF
TRBV11-3 once CASSLNGQSTDTQYF
TRBV19 NA CASSILAGELSDTQYF
TRBV6-2/TRBV6-3 NA CASSYDRDQPQHF
TRBV7-2 few CASSLRQLANSPLHF
TRBV27 NA CASSSARQDKDTQYF
TRBV6-5 NA CASLARGKNIQYF
TRBV5-6 once CASSLLEKLFF
TRBV11-2 NA CASSTDRVYEQFF
TRBV7-2 NA CASSAQASGGALRLFF
TRBV3-1/TRBV3-2 many CASSPLGGAYGYTF
TRBV11-1 NA CASSRDLAGNEQFF
TRBV5-1 NA CASSLSGGSNSPLHF
TRBV6-4 NA CASSTGLAGSEQFF
TRBV19 NA CASSPGTVSYEQYF
TRBV28 NA CASSFTDPGGYGYTF